The present T cell receptor beta chain was sequenced within a study of blood T cell repertoires in COVID-19 (dated by TCRdb to between 2020 and 2021). About the study as a whole: Collaborator samples came from the United States, Italy and Spain and covered acute and convalescent phases of COVID-19. The samples were drawn from two sources: the first 160 participants of the ongoing ImmuneRACE study, and 1,000 to 1,500 subjects contributed by 6 global collaborators. Deeply sampled blood TCRbeta repertoires from subjects exposed to, actively infected with, or recovered from COVID-19 were included in the dataset. A freely available public database, intended as a resource for researchers studying the immune response to SARS-CoV-2, is where the repertoires were released. The prospective study material was composed of cDNA or gDNA derived from T cells, B-cell-depleted T cells, or PBMCs. Where available, HLA class I and class II types were taken from metadata supplied by the sample provider and were not determined by assay-based typing. A de-identified subject ID, COVID-19 status, age in years and sex were almost always included in the sample metadata. Overall results and qualifications from the work: Clinical and demographic metadata were provided uncurated, with the amount varying by source and participant.

CDR1 and CDR2, looked up from the germline V gene, are SGHTA and FQGNSA. V loses 2 bases at its end and J loses 8 bases; junction bases beyond the gene matches: 9. There are 15 amino acids in the CDR3, from cysteine to phenylalanine inclusive. The CDR3 DNA has 45 bases and is translated from base 1. Whole blood was collected in K2EDTA tubes by collaborating institutions according to the institutions' own protocols. For TCRbeta analysis, collaborator samples were shipped as frozen whole blood, as isolated PBMCs, or as DNA extracted from either sample type. The immunoSEQ Assay, a bias-controlled multiplex PCR, was used to amplify TCRbeta CDR3 regions from genomic DNA. Per the original workflow: Within the assay, amplification of reference gene primers was used to estimate how many nucleated cells each sample contained. To quantify the absolute abundance of each unique TCRbeta CDR3 rearrangement, sequence reads were collapsed and filtered. For each sample, productive Simpson clonality was calculated as the square root of Simpson's diversity index across productive rearrangements. Here the immuneACCESS table is served through TCRdb, limited to in-frame sequences with V and J called. Missing clones are a known gap in these copies; in checked studies unresolved V genes cover under half, and the rest lacks a known reason. V, J and clone size are those of that table, while D and trimming were read from the DNA. For this sample there are about 67,000 clones; around 87% appear just once. Jointly, the top ten make up under 9.5% of the sample.

On this clone itself: Which antigen it targets is not known. No base quality information exists; no much larger clone differs at one position.

The receptor chain draws on TRBV7-2 and TRBJ2-1, and TRBD1 matches 7 of the central bases. Material for sequencing was peripheral blood. This receptor was obtained from a man over 45 with active COVID-19. The sequence in DNA is TGTGCCAGCAGCTTACGGACAGGATCGATGCATGAGCAGTTCTTC. The resulting protein is CASSLRTGSMHEQFF. The CDR3, completed at both ends by the reference TRBV7-2 and TRBJ2-1 genes, gives the full variable domain GAGVSQSPSNKVTEKGKDVELRCDPISGHTALYWYRQSLGQGLEFLIYFQGNSAPDKSGLPSDRFSAERTGGSVSTLTIQRTQQEDSAVYLCASSLRTGSMHEQFFGPGTRLTVL.